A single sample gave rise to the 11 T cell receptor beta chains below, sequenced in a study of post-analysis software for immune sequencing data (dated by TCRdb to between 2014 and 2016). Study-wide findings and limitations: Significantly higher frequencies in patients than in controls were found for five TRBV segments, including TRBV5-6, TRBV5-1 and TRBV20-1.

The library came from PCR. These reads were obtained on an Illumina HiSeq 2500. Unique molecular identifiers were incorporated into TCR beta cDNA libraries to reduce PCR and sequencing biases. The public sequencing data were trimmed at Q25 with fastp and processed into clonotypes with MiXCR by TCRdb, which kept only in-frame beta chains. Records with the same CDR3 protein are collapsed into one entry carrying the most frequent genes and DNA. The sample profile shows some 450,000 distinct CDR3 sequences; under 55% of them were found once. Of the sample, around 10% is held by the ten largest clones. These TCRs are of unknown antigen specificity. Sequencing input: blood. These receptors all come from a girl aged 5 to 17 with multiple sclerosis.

The CDR3, as DNA: TGTGCCAGCAACCACGGTTGGGATTCACCCCTCCACTTT. Amino acid sequence: CASNHGWDSPLHF. The gene calls are TRBV7-8 and TRBJ1-6, with unresolved D. The CDR3 runs 13 residues. Trimming left V 7 bases short and J 8 bases short, with 12 bases between. Germline CDR1 is SGHVS and CDR2 is FQNEAQ.

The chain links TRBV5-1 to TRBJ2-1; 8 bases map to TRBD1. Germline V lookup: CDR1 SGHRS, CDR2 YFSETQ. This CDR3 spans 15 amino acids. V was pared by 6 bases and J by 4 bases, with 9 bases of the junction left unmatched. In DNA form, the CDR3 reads TGCGCCAGCAATTCCGGGACAGGACTATACAATGAGCAGTTCTTC. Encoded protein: CASNSGTGLYNEQFF.

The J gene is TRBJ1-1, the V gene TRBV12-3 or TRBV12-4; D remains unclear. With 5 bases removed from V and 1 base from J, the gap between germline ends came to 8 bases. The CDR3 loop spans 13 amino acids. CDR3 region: CASSPHANTEAFF. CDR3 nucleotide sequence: TGTGCCAGCAGTCCACACGCGAACACTGAAGCTTTCTTT.

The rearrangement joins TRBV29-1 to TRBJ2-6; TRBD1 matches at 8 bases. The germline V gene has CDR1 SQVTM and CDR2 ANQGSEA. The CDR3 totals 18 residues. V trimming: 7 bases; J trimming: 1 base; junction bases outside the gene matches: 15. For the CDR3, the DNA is TGCAGCGCCGTATCCAGGACAGGGCTTGAATCTGGGGCCAACGTCCTGACTTTC. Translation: CSAVSRTGLESGANVLTF.

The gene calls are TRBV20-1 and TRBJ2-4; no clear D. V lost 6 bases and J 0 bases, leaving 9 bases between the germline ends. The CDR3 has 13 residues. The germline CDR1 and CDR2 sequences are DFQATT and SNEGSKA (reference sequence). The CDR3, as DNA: TGCAGTGCGACGAGCGTAGCCAAAAACATTCAGTACTTC. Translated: CSATSVAKNIQYF.

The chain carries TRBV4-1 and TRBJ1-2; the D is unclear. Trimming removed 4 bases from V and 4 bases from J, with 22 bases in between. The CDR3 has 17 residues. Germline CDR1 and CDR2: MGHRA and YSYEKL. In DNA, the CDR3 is TGCGCCAGCAGCCTCTTGCCCCCACTGAGACGCAGCTATGGCTACACCTTC. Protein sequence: CASSLLPPLRRSYGYTF.

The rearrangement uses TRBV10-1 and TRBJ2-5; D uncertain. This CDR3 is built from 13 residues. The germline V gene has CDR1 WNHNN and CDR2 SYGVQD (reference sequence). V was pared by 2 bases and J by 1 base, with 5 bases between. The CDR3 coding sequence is TGCGCCAGCAGTGAGAACAGCCAAGAGACCCAGTACTTC. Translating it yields CASSENSQETQYF.

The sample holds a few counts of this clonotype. This CDR3 is CASSLLAGVPPGTETQYF. Here the CDR3 DNA reads TGTGCCAGCAGTTTACTAGCGGGAGTACCGCCAGGTACGGAGACCCAGTACTTC. The chain combines TRBV27 with TRBJ2-5, with 10 bases that match TRBD2. Per germline, CDR1 MNHEY and CDR2 SMNVEV (reference sequence). V shed 2 bases, J shed 5 bases, and the junction held 14 bases outside the gene matches. The CDR3 has 18 amino acids.

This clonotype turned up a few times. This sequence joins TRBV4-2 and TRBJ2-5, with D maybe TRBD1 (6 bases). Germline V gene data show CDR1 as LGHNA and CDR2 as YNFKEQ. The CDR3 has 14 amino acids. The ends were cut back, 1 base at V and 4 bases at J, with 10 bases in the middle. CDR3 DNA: TGTGCCAGCAGCCAAGGTTTAGGGGGAGAGACCCAGTACTTC. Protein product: CASSQGLGGETQYF.

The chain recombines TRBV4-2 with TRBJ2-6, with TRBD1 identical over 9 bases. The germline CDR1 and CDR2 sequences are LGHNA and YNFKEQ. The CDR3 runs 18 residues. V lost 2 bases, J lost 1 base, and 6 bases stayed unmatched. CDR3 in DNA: TGTGCCAGCAGCCAACCCGGGACAGGGAAATCTGGGGCCAACGTCCTGACTTTC. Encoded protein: CASSQPGTGKSGANVLTF.

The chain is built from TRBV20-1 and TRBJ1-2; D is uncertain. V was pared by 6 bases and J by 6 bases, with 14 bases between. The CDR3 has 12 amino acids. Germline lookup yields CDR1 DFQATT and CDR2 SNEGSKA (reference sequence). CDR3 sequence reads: CSALRISDGYTF. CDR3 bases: TGCAGTGCCCTCAGAATCAGTGATGGCTACACCTTC.